These 10 T cell receptor beta chains came from one sample sequenced in a study of cytomegalovirus exposure and HLA in healthy donors. This PCR relied on a set of 60 Vbeta primers and 13 Jbeta primers. Only in-frame clones appear in the TCRdb table, and some are missing; sequencing was by immunoSEQ multiplex PCR. The table records approximately 120,000 clones, under 85% of them present only once. The source material was PBMCs. Receptor source: a man between 35 and 55 years old in good health and CMV-seronegative.

CDR3 coding DNA: TGCGCCAGCAGCTCGGCCGGACAGGGTCCCTACGAGCAGTACTTC. This codes for CASSSAGQGPYEQYF. The rearrangement uses TRBV5-1 and TRBJ2-7, with 8 positions matching TRBD1. J gave up 2 bases and V 3 bases, and 7 bases lay outside the gene matches. Germline V gene data show CDR1 as SGHRS and CDR2 as YFSETQ. The CDR3 has 15 residues.

This clone appeared a single time. This chain joins TRBV7-9 and TRBJ2-7; 8 bases agree with TRBD2. The CDR3 length is 13 residues. The germline V gene has CDR1 SEHNR and CDR2 FQNEAQ (reference sequence). V shed 4 bases, J shed 6 bases, and the junction held 5 bases outside the gene matches. CDR3 nucleotides: TGTGCCAGCAGCTCGGACGGGAGGGGCGAGCAGTACTTC. The encoded protein is CASSSDGRGEQYF.

The chain is built from TRBV5-6 and TRBJ1-3; TRBD1 agrees at 7 bases. Germline loops: CDR1 SGHDT, CDR2 YYEEEE. With V trimmed by 4 bases and J by 3 bases, 7 bases remained unmatched. The CDR3 runs 15 residues. CDR3: CASSQQRGLGNTIYF. CDR3 DNA sequence: TGTGCCAGCAGCCAGCAAAGGGGGCTTGGAAACACCATATATTTT.

The chain is built from TRBV6-4 and TRBJ1-2, with TRBD1 identical over 9 bases. The germline gives CDR1 MRHNA, CDR2 SNTAGT. The CDR3 has 15 residues. J gave up 4 bases and V 6 bases, and 9 bases lay outside the gene matches. CDR3 bases: TGTGCCAGCAGCCCTGGACAGGGGAGAGGCTATGGCTACACCTTC. Protein sequence: CASSPGQGRGYGYTF.

Here the CDR3 DNA reads TGTGCCAGCAGCGTAGCCGGCGGGAGCGGCACAGATACGCAGTATTTT. This encodes CASSVAGGSGTDTQYF. The V and J genes are TRBV9 and TRBJ2-3; 7 positions agree with TRBD2. This CDR3 contains 16 residues. V was clipped by 0 bases and J by 1 base; unmatched bases: 5. The germline gives CDR1 SGDLS, CDR2 YYNGEE.

This chain uses TRBV25-1 with TRBJ2-3, with a weak D call TRBD2 (6 bases). The V gene lost 3 bases and the J gene lost 2 bases, with 9 bases spanning the gap. This CDR3 is 14 amino acids long. From germline, CDR1 is MGHDK and CDR2 SYGVNS. The CDR3 region has the DNA TGTGCCAGCAGTGAGACTAGGGACACAGATACGCAGTATTTT. Translated: CASSETRDTDTQYF.

The chain has TRBV25-1 and TRBJ2-5, with D possibly matching TRBD1 (5 bases). Germline CDR1 and CDR2: MGHDK and SYGVNS. The CDR3 is 17 residues long. V lost 1 base and J 1 base, leaving 16 bases between the germline ends. CDR3 DNA: TGTGCCAGCAGTGAATTAGAACCGACAGACTTCCAAGAGACCCAGTACTTC. Protein: CASSELEPTDFQETQYF.

This clone was counted only a few times. The chain employs TRBV19 and TRBJ1-6; D is uncertain. Trimming shortened V by 7 bases and J by 7 bases, and 14 bases separated the two germline ends. The CDR3 has 14 residues. Per the germline V gene, CDR1 is LNHDA and CDR2 is SQIVND (reference sequence). In nucleotides, the CDR3 is TGTGCCAGTACAGGCGGAGGGCCCAATTCACCCCTCCACTTT. Its translation is CASTGGGPNSPLHF.

This chain uses TRBV5-4 with TRBJ1-2; D unresolved. The V and J ends lost 2 bases and 3 bases respectively, with 11 bases between them. The germline V gene has CDR1 SGHNT and CDR2 YYREEE (reference sequence). This CDR3 contains 14 residues. The chain's CDR3 is CASSLITGDYGYTF. CDR3 in DNA: TGTGCCAGCAGCTTAATAACCGGGGACTATGGCTACACCTTC.

The rearrangement links TRBV18 to TRBJ1-1, with D possibly matching TRBD1 (5 bases). This CDR3 is 14 amino acids long. Germline V gene sequence: CDR1 KGHSH, CDR2 LQKENI. V was shortened by 3 bases and J by 3 bases, with 11 bases between the two germline ends. The CDR3 sequence is CASSPPGKDTEAFF. The CDR3 region has the DNA TGTGCCAGCTCACCCCCAGGGAAGGACACTGAAGCTTTCTTT.